This T cell receptor beta chain was found in a study of human T cells and chemical hapten exposure. In the study overall: Mostly female patients had alopecia areata, totalis or universalis.

In the library, unique molecular identifiers were attached to individual cDNA molecules. Via MiXCR, TCRdb re-called the RACE reads, giving one row per CDR3 protein. The sample has tens of thousands of distinct CDR3 sequences, 10% seen once; the top ten hold less than 2.5%. This sample's time point: patch test 1, 2 weeks after DPC sensitization. Stated treatment: therapeutic diphenylcyclopropenone sensitization with weekly scalp DPC. This CDR3 is built from 15 residues. Germline assignment: CDR1 SEHNR and CDR2 FQNEAQ (reference sequence). The V gene end was trimmed by 5 bases and the J gene end by 6 bases; junction bases not matched to a gene: 8.

The sequence was collected from a man between 40 and 49 years old with alopecia areata. Some clones in this sample may be carry-over from other donors' samples. Sequencing was performed on whole blood, taken in connection with sensitization to the hapten diphenylcyclopropenone (DPC). V is TRBV7-9 and J is TRBJ2-7; TRBD2 matches at 12 bases. This CDR3 is CASSPRTSGEGEQYF. The CDR3 DNA sequence: TGTGCCAGCAGCCCGAGGACTAGCGGGGAGGGCGAGCAGTACTTC.